The T cell receptor beta chain described here comes from a study of T-cell memory formation after mild COVID-19. Across the study: TCR clusters largely stayed donor specific.

General study results and limits: Day 15 to 85 contracting clones showed balanced CD4/CD8; later expanders leaned CD4+. Prior to infection, memory already included some responding clones, suggesting cross-reactive memory joined.

Using constant-segment primers, 5'RACE produced TCR alpha and TCR beta cDNA libraries carrying sample barcodes and UMIs. A single record per CDR3 protein comes from TCRdb applying MiXCR to the 5' RACE reads. The data show under 300,000 distinct CDR3 sequences, more than 8% seen once. In this sample, this clonotype turned up a few times. Antigen unknown. Germline assignment: CDR1 SGHTA and CDR2 FQGNSA. Trimming at V came to 2 bases and at J to 2 bases, leaving 4 bases not matched to a gene. The CDR3 is made up of 15 amino acids. The source of this sequence is a man aged 18 to 35 who had mild COVID-19 (a few samples of this study predate the infection). Cell type and time point are not known. Material: PBMCs or a T cell subset sorted from them (not recorded which). V and J are TRBV7-2 and TRBJ2-3, with 7 nucleotides matching TRBD1. The CDR3 bases are TGTGCCAGCAGCTTAAGGGGGCTGAACACAGATACGCAGTATTTT. Residues: CASSLRGLNTDTQYF.